This note documents a single T cell receptor beta chain sequence. Its target is unknown. This sample stems from a study of memory B cells and T cells in multiple sclerosis. Broader study findings: Compartments had unequal clone-set sizes, affecting shared clonotype counts.

TCRdb's table, derived via immunoSEQ multiplex PCR, lists solely in-frame clones and lacks some. The sample lists 30,000 to 40,000 clones; more than 70% were seen once. Separate sequencing covered autoproliferating (CFSE-dim) and non-proliferating (CFSE-high) T cells from stimulus-free culture. Pooled replicate wells came from around 50 million CFSE-labeled PBMCs cultured about seven days without stimulus. PBMCs were labeled with approximately 0.5 uM CFSE and cultured without exogenous stimuli. Looked up from germline, CDR1 is SEHNR and CDR2 is FQNEAQ (reference sequence). This CDR3 spans 12 amino acids. V was cut by 5 bases and J by 5 bases, with 9 bases left in between.

This clonotype was sampled from a human donor with multiple sclerosis. The chain links TRBV7-9 to TRBJ1-1; no definite D call. Material for sequencing was PBMCs from blood kept in culture. The CDR3 DNA follows: TGTGCCAGCAGCCTAATGGGGACTGAAGCTTTCTTT. Translated: CASSLMGTEAFF.